This T cell receptor beta chain was found in a study of T-cell reconstitution after alpha-beta-depleted transplantation in children. The length of the CDR3 is 17 residues. Trimming removed 1 base from V and 4 bases from J, with 16 bases in between. Germline V gene lookup returns CDR1 MGHRA and CDR2 YSYEKL. Concerning this clonotype: Antigen unknown.

Study conclusions and caveats: Newly made T cells mostly supplied T-cell counts and diversity one year after transplant.

Unique molecular identifiers tagged the TCRbeta library. Each CDR3 protein is one row after TCRdb ran MiXCR on the PCR reads. Here the sample spans approximately 490,000 distinct CDR3 sequences, 10% being singletons. This specimen consisted of PBMCs, obtained before TCRalphabeta/CD19-depleted stem cell transplant. V is TRBV4-1 and J is TRBJ2-2; the D call may be TRBD1 or TRBD2 (6 bases each). This TCR derives from a child aged 2-15 years with inherited bone marrow failure, due to receive a stem cell transplant. CDR3 protein: CASSQGIGGGRTGELFF. The CDR3 bases are TGCGCCAGCAGCCAAGGAATAGGAGGGGGGCGCACCGGGGAGCTGTTTTTT.